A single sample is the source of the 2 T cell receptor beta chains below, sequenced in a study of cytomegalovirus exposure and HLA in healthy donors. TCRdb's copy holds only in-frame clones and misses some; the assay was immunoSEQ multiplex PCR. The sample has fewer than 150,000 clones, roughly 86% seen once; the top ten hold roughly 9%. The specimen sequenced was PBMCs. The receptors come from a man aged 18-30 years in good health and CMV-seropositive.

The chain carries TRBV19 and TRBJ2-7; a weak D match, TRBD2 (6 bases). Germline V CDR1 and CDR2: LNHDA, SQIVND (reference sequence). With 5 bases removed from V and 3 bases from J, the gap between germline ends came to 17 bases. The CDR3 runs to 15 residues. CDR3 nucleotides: TGTGCCAGTAGTGCGGGGCCAGACTCGTACTACGAGCAGTACTTC. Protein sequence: CASSAGPDSYYEQYF.

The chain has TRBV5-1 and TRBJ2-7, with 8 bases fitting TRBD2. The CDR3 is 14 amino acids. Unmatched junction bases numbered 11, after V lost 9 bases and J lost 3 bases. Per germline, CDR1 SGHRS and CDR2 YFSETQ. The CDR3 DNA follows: TGCGCCACCTCGATAGGGAGCGGGAGCTACGAGCAGTACTTC. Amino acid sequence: CATSIGSGSYEQYF.